A single T cell receptor (beta chain) is shown here with its context. The antigen remains undetermined. The source of the sample is a study of persistence of HIV-infected CD4 T cells. Across the study: Isolated cells were CMV- and HIV-1 Gag-responding CD4+ T cells. Up to roughly 180 mL blood was drawn at multiple time points; a couple of donors had single-time leukapheresis.

An overlapping HIV-1 Gag peptide pool stimulated these cells at 0.75 to 1 ug/peptide/mL. CD40L/CD69 double-negative CD45RO-high memory CD4+ T cells were collected. Donors were HIV-1-infected adults who began suppressive ART during chronic infection. PBMCs were depleted of CD8+ T cells before stimulation. Sequencing used immunoSEQ version 4 in survey mode. Profiled with immunoSEQ multiplex PCR; TCRdb holds only in-frame clones, not every one. The table has some 39,000 clones, roughly 80% seen once. V was shortened by 8 bases and J by 0 bases, with 10 bases between the two germline ends. Germline CDR1 is SNHLY and CDR2 is FYNNEI. The CDR3 totals 13 residues.

The TCR originated in an adult with HIV. The donor label of this sample is uncertain. Sample: cultured CD4+ T cells from PBMCs, taken from a patient who received antiretroviral therapy. The chain joins TRBV2 to TRBJ1-1; no reliable D call. In DNA form, the CDR3 reads TGTGCCAGCTCTACTTACATGAACACTGAAGCTTTCTTT. It is translated as CASSTYMNTEAFF.